One sample yielded the 15 T cell receptor beta chains listed below, sequenced in a study of blood T cells in healthy people across ages. A second PCR of 7 to 11 cycles used a sample-barcoded 5' primer and a J-beta primer mix. TCRdb used MiXCR to reprocess the 5' RACE reads, holding one entry per CDR3 protein. Among more than 800,000 distinct CDR3 sequences listed, less than 50% were seen once. The sequenced sample was blood. These receptors were collected from a woman aged 55-70 years in good health.

The rearrangement links TRBV28 to TRBJ2-3; TRBD1 is a possible D gene (5 bases). Trimming took 7 bases from V and 1 from J, leaving 15 bases between them. From germline, CDR1 is MDHEN and CDR2 SYDVKM. The CDR3 is 15 residues long. CDR3 sequence (DNA): TGTGCCAGCACCATAGGGGTGTTCGGCACAGATACGCAGTATTTT. Its protein is CASTIGVFGTDTQYF.

This clonotype was counted ten times or more. The chain recombines TRBV11-2 with TRBJ2-5, with 10 bases matching TRBD2. Trimming removed 1 base from V and 2 bases from J; junction bases left unmatched: 4. The CDR3 loop spans 16 amino acids. Germline CDR1 reads SGHAT; CDR2 reads FQNNGV. The CDR3 nucleotides are TGTGCCAGCAGCTTAGCTAGCGGGAGTCAACAAGAGACCCAGTACTTC. Its protein product is CASSLASGSQQETQYF. Drawing the rest from reference TRBV11-2 and TRBJ2-5, the complete variable domain is EAGVAQSPRYKIIEKRQSVAFWCNPISGHATLYWYQQILGQGPKLLIQFQNNGVVDDSQLPKDRFSAERLKGVDSTLKIQPAKLEDSAVYLCASSLASGSQQETQYFGPGTRLLVL.

This chain uses TRBV20-1 with TRBJ2-1; 10 bases align to TRBD1. The J call may be incorrect, as the DNA end agrees better with TRBJ2-7. Germline CDR1 is DFQATT and CDR2 is SNEGSKA (reference sequence). This CDR3 region has 14 residues. The CDR3 coding sequence is TGCAGTGCTCGGCGGGACAGGGGTTACAATGAGCAGTACTTC. It yields the protein CSARRDRGYNEQYF.

V gene TRBV7-2 combines with J gene TRBJ2-7; 9 bases match TRBD2. The CDR3 runs 16 residues. The junction had 4 bases not matched to a gene; V was cut back by 0 bases and J by 1 base. Germline-derived CDR1 and CDR2 are SGHTA and FQGNSA. CDR3 in amino acids: CASSLAAGGASYEQYF. The CDR3, as DNA: TGTGCCAGCAGCTTAGCAGCGGGAGGTGCTTCCTACGAGCAGTACTTC.

The chain uses TRBV10-2 and TRBJ2-7; 8 bases match TRBD2. From germline, CDR1 is WSHSY and CDR2 SAAADI. The V gene end was trimmed by 8 bases and the J gene end by 4 bases; junction bases not matched to a gene: 10. The CDR3 contains 14 residues. Here the CDR3 DNA reads TGCGCCAGCCAACACAGCGGGAGCTGGTACGAGCAGTACTTC. Translated, it gives CASQHSGSWYEQYF.

The V call is TRBV25-1, the J call TRBJ1-2, with D maybe TRBD1 (5 bases). CDR3 size: 17 residues. Germline-derived CDR1 and CDR2 are MGHDK and SYGVNS. V lost 4 bases, J lost 0 bases, and 18 bases lay in between. CDR3 amino acids: CASSAIRLRQPNYGYTF. CDR3 DNA: TGTGCCAGCAGTGCAATAAGATTACGACAGCCTAACTATGGCTACACCTTC.

This sequence joins TRBV5-1 and TRBJ2-1, with D possibly being TRBD2 (6 bases). The J call may be incorrect, as the DNA end agrees better with TRBJ2-7. Germline-derived CDR1 and CDR2 are SGHRS and YFSETQ. This CDR3 is built from 16 residues. DNA for the CDR3: TGCGCCAGCAGCTTGGTAAGGGGAGGTTCCTACAATGAGCAGTACTTC. Translation gives CASSLVRGGSYNEQYF.

This clonotype appeared a single time. V is TRBV3-1 and J is TRBJ2-1; 8 bases are shared with TRBD2. J gave up 13 bases and V 4 bases, and 15 bases lay outside the gene matches. Germline V lookup: CDR1 LGHDT, CDR2 YNNKEL (reference sequence). The CDR3 length is 15 residues. Here the CDR3 DNA reads TGTGCCAGCAGCCCCAGCGGGAGCATCGTAGAGACCCAGTTCTTC. Its translation is CASSPSGSIVETQFF.

The chain is built from TRBV15 and TRBJ1-5; D is perhaps TRBD1 (6 bases). The CDR3 totals 16 residues. V lost 0 bases and J 3 bases, leaving 12 bases between the germline ends. Germline CDR1 is LNHNV and CDR2 is YYDKDF (reference sequence). The CDR3 spells CATSRDKGGPNQPQHF. The CDR3, as DNA: TGTGCCACCAGCAGAGATAAGGGGGGGCCCAATCAGCCCCAGCATTTT.

This clonotype has more than one count but fewer than ten. V gene TRBV27 combines with J gene TRBJ2-1; the match to TRBD2 covers 7 bases. This CDR3 comprises 15 residues. Trimming removed 8 bases from V and 5 bases from J; junction bases left unmatched: 12. Germline V gives CDR1 MNHEY, CDR2 SMNVEV (reference sequence). CDR3 coding DNA: TGTGCCAGCGGGGGGGGAGGCACCTGGAACAATGAGCAGTTCTTC. This translates into CASGGGGTWNNEQFF.

This sequence joins TRBV4-2 and TRBJ1-2; TRBD1 matches at 7 bases. Germline CDR1 is LGHNA and CDR2 is YNFKEQ. V shed 1 base and J 8 bases; nucleotides not matched to a gene: 4. This CDR3 has 13 amino acids. CDR3 bases: TGTGCCAGCAGCCAAGGAGACAGGGAAGGCTACACCTTC. It encodes CASSQGDREGYTF.

The rearrangement uses TRBV7-6 and TRBJ2-7; D could derive from TRBD1 or TRBD2 (5 bases each). The end of the DNA is better explained by TRBJ2-5, so the J call may be wrong. Per the germline V gene, CDR1 is SGHVS and CDR2 is FNYEAQ. This CDR3 is built from 14 residues. The CDR3 nucleotides read TGTGCCAGCAGCTTAGATGGGGGAACGGAGACCCAGTACTTC. It encodes CASSLDGGTETQYF.

V gene TRBV28 combines with J gene TRBJ2-5; a weak D match, TRBD1 (5 bases). The J call may be wrong; the DNA end is better matched by TRBJ2-1. The CDR3 loop spans 15 amino acids. In germline, CDR1 is MDHEN, CDR2 SYDVKM. CDR3 DNA sequence: TGTGCCAGCAGTGCGACAGACCAAACACAAGAGACCCAGTTCTTC. Its translation: CASSATDQTQETQFF.

This clonotype has a handful of counts. The chain links TRBV27 to TRBJ2-7, with D perhaps being TRBD1 or TRBD2 (6 bases each). The V gene's germline CDR1 is MNHEY and CDR2 SMNVEV (reference sequence). The V and J ends lost 0 bases and 4 bases respectively, with 16 bases between them. CDR3 size: 16 residues. CDR3 DNA sequence: TGTGCCAGCAGTTTATCGAGGGGGGCGGTCGAATACGAGCAGTACTTC. Its protein is CASSLSRGAVEYEQYF.

The chain joins TRBV11-3 to TRBJ2-1; 12 nucleotides align to TRBD2. Per the germline V gene, CDR1 is SGHNT and CDR2 is YENEEA. This CDR3 is built from 16 residues. V lost 4 bases to trimming and J lost 4 bases; unmatched junction nucleotides: 5. The CDR3 DNA reads as TGTGCCAGCAGCTCAGCTAGCGGGAGGGTTTACAATGAGCAGTTCTTC. Translating gives CASSSASGRVYNEQFF.